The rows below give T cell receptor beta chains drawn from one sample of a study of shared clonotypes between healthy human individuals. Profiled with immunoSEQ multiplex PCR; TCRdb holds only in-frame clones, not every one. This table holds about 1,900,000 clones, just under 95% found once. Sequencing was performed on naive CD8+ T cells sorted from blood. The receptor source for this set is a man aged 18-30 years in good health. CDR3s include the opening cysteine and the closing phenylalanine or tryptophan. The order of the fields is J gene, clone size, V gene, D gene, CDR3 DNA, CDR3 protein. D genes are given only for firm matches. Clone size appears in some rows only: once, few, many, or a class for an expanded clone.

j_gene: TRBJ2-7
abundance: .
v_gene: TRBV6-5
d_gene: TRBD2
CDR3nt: TGTGCCAGCAGTTGGGGGGGGGAGCAGTACTTC
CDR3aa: CASSWGGEQYF

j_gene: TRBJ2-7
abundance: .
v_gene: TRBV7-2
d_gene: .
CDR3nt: TGTGCCAGCAGCCCGCAACCCTACTACGAGCAGTACTTC
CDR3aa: CASSPQPYYEQYF

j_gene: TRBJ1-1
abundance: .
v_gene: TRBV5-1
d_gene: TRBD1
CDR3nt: TGCGCCAGCAGCTCAAGACAGGGGAACACTGAAGCTTTCTTT
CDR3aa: CASSSRQGNTEAFF

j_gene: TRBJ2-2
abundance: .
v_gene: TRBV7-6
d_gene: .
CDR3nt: TGTGCCAGCCGAAAGACGGATAACACCGGGGAGCTGTTTTTT
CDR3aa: CASRKTDNTGELFF

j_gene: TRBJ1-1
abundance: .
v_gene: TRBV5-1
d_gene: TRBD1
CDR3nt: TGCGCCAGCAGCTTGGGACAGGGGTACACTGAAGCTTTCTTT
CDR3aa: CASSLGQGYTEAFF

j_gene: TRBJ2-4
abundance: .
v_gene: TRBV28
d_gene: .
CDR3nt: TGTGCCAGCAGTTTATCGCAGGGGTACATTCAGTACTTC
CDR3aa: CASSLSQGYIQYF

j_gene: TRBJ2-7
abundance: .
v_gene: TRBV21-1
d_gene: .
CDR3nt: TGTGCCAGCAGCCAAACCTACGAGCAGTACTTC
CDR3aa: CASSQTYEQYF

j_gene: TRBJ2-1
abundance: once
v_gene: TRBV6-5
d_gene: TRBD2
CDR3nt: TGTGCCAGCAGTGCGCGGGGGGGCCCCTACAATGAGCAGTTCTTC
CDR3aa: CASSARGGPYNEQFF

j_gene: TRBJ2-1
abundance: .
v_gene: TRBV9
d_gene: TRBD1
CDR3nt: TGTGCAAGCAGCGTAGGGGGACAGGGAACCTACAATGAGCAGTTCTTC
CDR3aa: CASSVGGQGTYNEQFF

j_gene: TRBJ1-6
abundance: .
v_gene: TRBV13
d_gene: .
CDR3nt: TGTGCCAGCAGCTTAGGAGGGCACCGTGGCTCCTATAATTCACCCCTCCACTTT
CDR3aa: CASSLGGHRGSYNSPLHF

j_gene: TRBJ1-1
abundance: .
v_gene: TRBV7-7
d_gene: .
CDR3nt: TGTGCTAGCAGCTCAGGGATGAACACTGAAGCTTTCTTT
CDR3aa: CASSSGMNTEAFF

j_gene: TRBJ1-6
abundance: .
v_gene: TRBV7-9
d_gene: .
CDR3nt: TGTGCCAGCAGCTCGGGGCTAGACTATAATTCACCCCTCCACTTT
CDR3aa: CASSSGLDYNSPLHF

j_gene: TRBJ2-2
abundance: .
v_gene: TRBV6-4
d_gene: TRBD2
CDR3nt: TGTGCCAGCAGTCTGACTAGCGGGAACCCACGAGACACCGGGGAGCTGTTTTTT
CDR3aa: CASSLTSGNPRDTGELFF

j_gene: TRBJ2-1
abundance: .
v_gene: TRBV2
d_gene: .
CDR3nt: TGTGCCAGCAGTGAAACAGAGTACAATGAGCAGTTCTTC
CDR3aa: CASSETEYNEQFF

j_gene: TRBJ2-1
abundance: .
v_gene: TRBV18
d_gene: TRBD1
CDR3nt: TGTGCCAGCTCACCACTACCGGGACAGGGGGCCGACAATGAGCAGTTCTTC
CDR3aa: CASSPLPGQGADNEQFF

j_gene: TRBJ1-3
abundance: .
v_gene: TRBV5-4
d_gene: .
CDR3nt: TGTGCCAGCAGCCCCTGGGGGGTCTCTGGAAACACCATATATTTT
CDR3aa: CASSPWGVSGNTIYF

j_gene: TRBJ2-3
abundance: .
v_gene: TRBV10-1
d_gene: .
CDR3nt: TGCGCCAGCAGTGAGGATGGTTTTAGTCATACGCAGTATTTT
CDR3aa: CASSEDGFSHTQYF

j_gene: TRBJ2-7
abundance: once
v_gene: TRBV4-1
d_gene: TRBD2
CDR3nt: TGCGCCAGCAGCCAAGAGGTGGGACTAGCGGGAGAAGAGCAGTACTTC
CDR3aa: CASSQEVGLAGEEQYF

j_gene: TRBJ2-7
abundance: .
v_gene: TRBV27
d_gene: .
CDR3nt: TGTGCCAGCATCCTCTTGGGGGGAGCCTACGAGCAGTACTTC
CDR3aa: CASILLGGAYEQYF

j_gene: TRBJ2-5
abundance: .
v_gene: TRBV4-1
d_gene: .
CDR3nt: TGCGCCAGCAGCCAGATAGGTGAGGGTCAAGAGACCCAGTACTTC
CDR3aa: CASSQIGEGQETQYF

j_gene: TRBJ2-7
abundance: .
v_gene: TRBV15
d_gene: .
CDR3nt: TGTGCCACCAGCACGACCCGGGCAAGTCCTTATAAGATCGATTTC
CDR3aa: CATSTTRASPYKIDF

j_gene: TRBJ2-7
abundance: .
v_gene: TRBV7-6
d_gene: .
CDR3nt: TGTGCCAGCAGCTTAGAGGCAGTAGCGGTCTACGAGCAGTACTTC
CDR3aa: CASSLEAVAVYEQYF

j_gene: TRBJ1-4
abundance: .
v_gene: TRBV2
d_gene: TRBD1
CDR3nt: TGTGCCAGCAGTGATAAGGGGGCCGGAACTAATGAAAAACTGTTTTTT
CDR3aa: CASSDKGAGTNEKLFF

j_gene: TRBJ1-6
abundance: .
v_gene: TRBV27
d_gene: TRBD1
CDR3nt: TGTGCCAGCAGTCCTGTGGGGACAGGCGAAAGTCGCAATTCACCCCTCCACTTT
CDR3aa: CASSPVGTGESRNSPLHF

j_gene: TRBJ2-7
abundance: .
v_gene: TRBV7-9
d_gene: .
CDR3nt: TGTGCCAGCAGCCTGGGCAGCACAGGGAACTCCTACGAGCAGTACTTC
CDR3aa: CASSLGSTGNSYEQYF

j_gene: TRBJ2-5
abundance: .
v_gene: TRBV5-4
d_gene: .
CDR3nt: TGTGCCAGCAGCCTCACAGGAGAAGAGACCCAGTACTTC
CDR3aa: CASSLTGEETQYF

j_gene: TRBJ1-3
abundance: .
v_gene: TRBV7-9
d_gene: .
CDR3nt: TGTGCCAGCAGCTTAGTGGAGGGAACTGGAAACACCATATATTTT
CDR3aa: CASSLVEGTGNTIYF

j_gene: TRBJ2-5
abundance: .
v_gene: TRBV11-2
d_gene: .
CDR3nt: TGTGCCAGCAGTGAGCTCGCGAATCAAGAGACCCAGTACTTC
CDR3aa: CASSELANQETQYF

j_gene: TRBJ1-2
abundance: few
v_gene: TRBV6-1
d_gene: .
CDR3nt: TGTGCCAGCAGTGAGGACAGAGATAGCTACACCTTC
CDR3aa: CASSEDRDSYTF

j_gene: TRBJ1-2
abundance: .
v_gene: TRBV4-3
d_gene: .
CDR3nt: TGCGCCAGCAGCCAAGGGGAGGGCTATGGCTACACCTTC
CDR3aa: CASSQGEGYGYTF

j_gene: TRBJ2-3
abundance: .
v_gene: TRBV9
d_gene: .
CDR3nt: TGTGCCAGCAGCGTTCAGGGAGCATTGGATACGCAGTATTTT
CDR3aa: CASSVQGALDTQYF

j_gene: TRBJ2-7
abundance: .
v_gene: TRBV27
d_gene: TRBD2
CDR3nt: TGTGCCAGCAGTTTACAGCCAGCGGGGATCTCCTACGAGCAGTACTTC
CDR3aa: CASSLQPAGISYEQYF

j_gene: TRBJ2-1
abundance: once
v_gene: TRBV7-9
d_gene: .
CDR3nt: TGTGCCAGCACCGGCTCCTACAATGAGCAGTTCTTC
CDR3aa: CASTGSYNEQFF

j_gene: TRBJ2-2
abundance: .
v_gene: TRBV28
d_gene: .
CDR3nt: TGTGCCAGCAGTCCCTCTAGGGTCGGGGAGCTGTTTTTT
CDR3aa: CASSPSRVGELFF

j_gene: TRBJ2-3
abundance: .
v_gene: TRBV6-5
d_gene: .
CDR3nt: TGTGCCAGCAGTTCCTTGACGGAAACAGATACGCAGTATTTT
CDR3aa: CASSSLTETDTQYF

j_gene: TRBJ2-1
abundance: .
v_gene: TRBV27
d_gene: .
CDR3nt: TGTGCCAGCAGTTACCGGGGTTCCAATGAGCAGTTCTTC
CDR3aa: CASSYRGSNEQFF

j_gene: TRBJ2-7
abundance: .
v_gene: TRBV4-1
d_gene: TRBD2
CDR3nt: TGCGCCAGCACCCCTTTTCTAGCGGGGGAATCCTACGAGCAGTACTTC
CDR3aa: CASTPFLAGESYEQYF

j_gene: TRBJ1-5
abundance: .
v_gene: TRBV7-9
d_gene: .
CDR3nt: TGTGCCAGCAGCCCCGTGGGGGCTAGCAATCAGCCCCAGCATTTT
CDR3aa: CASSPVGASNQPQHF

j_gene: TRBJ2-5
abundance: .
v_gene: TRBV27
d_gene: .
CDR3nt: TGTGCCAGCAGTTTATCGCCAGGGGCGGGCGAAGAGACCCAGTACTTC
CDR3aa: CASSLSPGAGEETQYF

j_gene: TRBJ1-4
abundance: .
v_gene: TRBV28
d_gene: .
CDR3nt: TGTGCCAGCAGTCCGTGGACCGAGAATGAAAAACTGTTTTTT
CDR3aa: CASSPWTENEKLFF

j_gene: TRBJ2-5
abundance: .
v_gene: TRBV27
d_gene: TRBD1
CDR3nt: TGTGCCAGCAGTTCTCCGGGACAGTCCCCCCAAGAGACCCAGTACTTC
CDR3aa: CASSSPGQSPQETQYF

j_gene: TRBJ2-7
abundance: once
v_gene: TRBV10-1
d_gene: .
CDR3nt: TGCGCCAGCAGTGAGTCGGGGGGCCCGACCGAGCAGTACTTC
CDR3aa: CASSESGGPTEQYF

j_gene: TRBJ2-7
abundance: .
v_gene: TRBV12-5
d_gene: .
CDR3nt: TGTGCTAGTGGTGCCCCCGGGGCAGTCTCCTACGAGCAGTACTTC
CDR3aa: CASGAPGAVSYEQYF

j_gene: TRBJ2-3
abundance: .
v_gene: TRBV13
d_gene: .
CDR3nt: TGTGCCAACACGGCCGCGAAGTCGGATACGCAGTATTTT
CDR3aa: CANTAAKSDTQYF

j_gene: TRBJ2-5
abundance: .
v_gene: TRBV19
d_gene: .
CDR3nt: TGTGCCAGTAGTAGGGGGTGGCGGGACCAAGAGACCCAGTACTTC
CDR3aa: CASSRGWRDQETQYF

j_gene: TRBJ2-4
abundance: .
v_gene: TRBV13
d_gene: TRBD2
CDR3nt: TGTGCCAGCAGCTTCGGGACTAGCGGGAGGTCGGACATTCAGTACTTC
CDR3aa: CASSFGTSGRSDIQYF

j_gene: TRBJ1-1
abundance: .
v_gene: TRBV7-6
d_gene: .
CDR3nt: TGTGCCAGCAGCTTAGCCGTTCCGGGCACTGAAGCTTTCTTT
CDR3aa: CASSLAVPGTEAFF

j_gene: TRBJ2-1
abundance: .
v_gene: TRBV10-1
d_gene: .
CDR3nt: TGCGCCAGCAGTGAGTCCGGGGAAGGGTTCAATGAGCAGTTCTTC
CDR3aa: CASSESGEGFNEQFF

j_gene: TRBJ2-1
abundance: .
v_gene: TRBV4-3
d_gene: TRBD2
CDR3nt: TGCGCCAGCAGCCGCGTACTAGCGGGAAGCAATGAGCAGTTCTTC
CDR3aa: CASSRVLAGSNEQFF

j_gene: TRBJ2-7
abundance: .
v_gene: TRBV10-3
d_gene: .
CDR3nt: TGTGCCATCAGTGAGGGGGACGGGGCCTACGAGCAGTACTTC
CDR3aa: CAISEGDGAYEQYF

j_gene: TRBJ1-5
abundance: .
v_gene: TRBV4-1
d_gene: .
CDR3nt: TGCGCCAGCAGCCAAGAGGGCCCCCGTGGCAATCAGCCCCAGCATTTT
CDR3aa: CASSQEGPRGNQPQHF

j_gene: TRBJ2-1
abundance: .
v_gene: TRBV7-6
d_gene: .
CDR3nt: TGTGCCAGCAGCTTGGCAGAAGTCCAATACAATGAGCAGTTCTTC
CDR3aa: CASSLAEVQYNEQFF

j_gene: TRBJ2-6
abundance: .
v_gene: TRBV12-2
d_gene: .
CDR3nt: TGTGCAAGTCGCCCGGGACTAGCGGCACTCGCTGGGGCCAACGTCCTGACTTTC
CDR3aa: CASRPGLAALAGANVLTF

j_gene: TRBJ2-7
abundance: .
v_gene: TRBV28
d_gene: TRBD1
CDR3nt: TGTGCCAGCAGCCGAGGATGGGACAGCTTCTCCTACGAGCAGTACTTC
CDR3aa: CASSRGWDSFSYEQYF

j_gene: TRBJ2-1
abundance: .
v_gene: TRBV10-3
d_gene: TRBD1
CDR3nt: TGTGCCATCAGGGCTGACAGGGTTGAGCAGTTCTTC
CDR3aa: CAIRADRVEQFF

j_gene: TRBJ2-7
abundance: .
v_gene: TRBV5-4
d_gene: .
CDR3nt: TGTGCCAGCAGCGATAGGGATACCTACGAGCAGTACTTC
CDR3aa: CASSDRDTYEQYF

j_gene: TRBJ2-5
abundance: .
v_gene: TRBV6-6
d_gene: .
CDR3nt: TGTGCCAGCTCTGGGGAGACCCAGTACTTC
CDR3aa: CASSGETQYF

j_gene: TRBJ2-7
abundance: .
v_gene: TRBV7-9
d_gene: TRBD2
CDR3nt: TGTGCCAGCATGCAAACTAGCGAAACCTACGAGCAGTACTTC
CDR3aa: CASMQTSETYEQYF

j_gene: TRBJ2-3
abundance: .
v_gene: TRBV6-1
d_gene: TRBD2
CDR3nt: TGTGCCACATGTAGCGGGGGTACAGATACGCAGTATTTT
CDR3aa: CATCSGGTDTQYF

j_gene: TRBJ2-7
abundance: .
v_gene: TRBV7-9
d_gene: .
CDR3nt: TGTGCCAGCAGCTCCGTGGGGGGAGACACCGTTTCCTACGAGCAGTACTTC
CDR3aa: CASSSVGGDTVSYEQYF